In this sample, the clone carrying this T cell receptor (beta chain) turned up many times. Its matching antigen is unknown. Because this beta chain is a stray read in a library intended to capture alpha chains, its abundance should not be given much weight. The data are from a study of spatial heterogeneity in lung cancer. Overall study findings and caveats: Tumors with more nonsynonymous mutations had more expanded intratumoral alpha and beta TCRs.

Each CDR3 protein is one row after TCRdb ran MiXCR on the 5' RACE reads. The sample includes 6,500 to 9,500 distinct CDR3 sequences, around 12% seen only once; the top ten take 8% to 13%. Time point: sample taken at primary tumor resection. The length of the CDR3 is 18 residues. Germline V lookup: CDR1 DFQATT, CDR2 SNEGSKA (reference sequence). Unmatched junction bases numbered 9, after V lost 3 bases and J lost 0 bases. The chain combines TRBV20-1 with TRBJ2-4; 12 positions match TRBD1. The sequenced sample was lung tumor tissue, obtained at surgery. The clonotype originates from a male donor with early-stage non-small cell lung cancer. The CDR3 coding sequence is TGCAGTGCTAGGACCGGGACAGGGGGCCTTTTAGCCAAAAACATTCAGTACTTC. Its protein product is CSARTGTGGLLAKNIQYF.